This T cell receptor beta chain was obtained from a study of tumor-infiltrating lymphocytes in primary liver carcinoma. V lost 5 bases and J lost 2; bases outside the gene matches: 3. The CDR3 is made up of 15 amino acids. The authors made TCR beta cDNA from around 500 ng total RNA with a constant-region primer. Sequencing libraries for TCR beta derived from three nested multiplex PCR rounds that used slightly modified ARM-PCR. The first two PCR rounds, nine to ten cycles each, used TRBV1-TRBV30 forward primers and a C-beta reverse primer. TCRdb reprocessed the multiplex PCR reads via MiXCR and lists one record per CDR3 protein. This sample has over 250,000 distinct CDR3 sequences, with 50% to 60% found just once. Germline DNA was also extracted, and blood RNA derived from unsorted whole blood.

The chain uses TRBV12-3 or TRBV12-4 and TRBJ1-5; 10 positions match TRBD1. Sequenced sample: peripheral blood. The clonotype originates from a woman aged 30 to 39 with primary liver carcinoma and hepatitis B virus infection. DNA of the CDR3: TGTGCCAGCAGTATGACAGGGGGCGGCAATCAGCCCCAGCATTTT. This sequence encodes CASSMTGGGNQPQHF.